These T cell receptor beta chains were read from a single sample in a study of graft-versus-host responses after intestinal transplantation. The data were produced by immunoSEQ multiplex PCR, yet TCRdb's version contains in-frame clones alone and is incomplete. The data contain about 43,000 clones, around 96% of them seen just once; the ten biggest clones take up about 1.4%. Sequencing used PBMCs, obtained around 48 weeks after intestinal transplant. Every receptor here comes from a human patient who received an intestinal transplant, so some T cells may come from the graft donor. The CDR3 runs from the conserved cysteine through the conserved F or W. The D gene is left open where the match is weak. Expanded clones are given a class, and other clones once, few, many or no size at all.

CDR3 protein: CASSLAVSSYEQYF; CDR3 DNA: TGTGCCAGCAGTCTAGCGGTTAGCTCCTACGAGCAGTACTTC; D gene: TRBD2; CDR3 length: 14; V gene: TRBV6-5; clone size: -; J gene: TRBJ2-7
CDR3 protein: CASRAGVPDTQYF; CDR3 DNA: TGCGCCAGCAGGGCTGGGGTCCCAGATACGCAGTATTTT; D gene: -; CDR3 length: 13; V gene: TRBV5-1; clone size: -; J gene: TRBJ2-3
CDR3 protein: CAITDRVSTDTQYF; CDR3 DNA: TGTGCCATCACCGATCGGGTGAGCACAGATACGCAGTATTTT; D gene: -; CDR3 length: 14; V gene: TRBV10-3; clone size: -; J gene: TRBJ2-3
CDR3 protein: CASSPGLAGLYEQYF; CDR3 DNA: TGTGCCAGCAGCCCGGGACTAGCGGGGCTCTACGAGCAGTACTTC; D gene: TRBD2; CDR3 length: 15; V gene: TRBV7-9; clone size: -; J gene: TRBJ2-7
CDR3 protein: CASSLNTDTQYF; CDR3 DNA: TGTGCCAGCAGCTTAAACACAGATACGCAGTATTTT; D gene: -; CDR3 length: 12; V gene: TRBV11-2; clone size: -; J gene: TRBJ2-3
CDR3 protein: CASSQYNEQFF; CDR3 DNA: TGTGCCAGCAGTCAATACAATGAGCAGTTCTTC; D gene: -; CDR3 length: 11; V gene: TRBV6-5; clone size: once; J gene: TRBJ2-1
CDR3 protein: CASSVGAASDQPQHF; CDR3 DNA: TGTGCCAGCAGCGTAGGGGCAGCTTCTGATCAGCCCCAGCATTTT; D gene: -; CDR3 length: 15; V gene: TRBV9; clone size: -; J gene: TRBJ1-5
CDR3 protein: CASSLTLGVSNYGYTF; CDR3 DNA: TGTGCCAGCTCACTTACATTGGGGGTGTCGAACTATGGCTACACCTTC; D gene: -; CDR3 length: 16; V gene: TRBV18; clone size: -; J gene: TRBJ1-2
CDR3 protein: CASSLAWRGNYGYTF; CDR3 DNA: TGTGCCAGCAGCTTGGCCTGGAGGGGTAACTATGGCTACACCTTC; D gene: -; CDR3 length: 15; V gene: TRBV5-6; clone size: -; J gene: TRBJ1-2
CDR3 protein: CASSSIRGQTEAFF; CDR3 DNA: TGTGCCAGCAGTTCTATAAGGGGGCAAACTGAAGCTTTCTTT; D gene: TRBD1; CDR3 length: 14; V gene: TRBV6-5; clone size: once; J gene: TRBJ1-1
CDR3 protein: CSAIGHRLSTPYGYTF; CDR3 DNA: TGCAGCGCAATTGGACATCGCCTCTCGACACCCTATGGCTACACCTTC; D gene: -; CDR3 length: 16; V gene: TRBV29-1; clone size: -; J gene: TRBJ1-2
CDR3 protein: CASSFRQGSEAFF; CDR3 DNA: TGTGCCAGCAGCTTTCGACAGGGCTCTGAAGCTTTCTTT; D gene: TRBD1; CDR3 length: 13; V gene: TRBV11-3; clone size: -; J gene: TRBJ1-1
CDR3 protein: CASSDPNRGQGGSGYTF; CDR3 DNA: TGTGCCAGCAGCGACCCTAACCGCGGGCAGGGGGGTTCTGGCTACACCTTC; D gene: TRBD1; CDR3 length: 17; V gene: TRBV9; clone size: -; J gene: TRBJ1-2